The 24 T cell receptor beta chains presented below share a single source sample, sequenced in a study of CD8 T cells in Susac syndrome. The authors reverse transcribed about 0.5 to 1 ug RNA with random hexamers. Via MiXCR, TCRdb re-called the immunoSEQ multiplex PCR reads, giving one row per CDR3 protein. The repertoire holds around 200,000 distinct CDR3 sequences, with about 95% as singletons. The sample was CD4+ T cells from PBMCs. The receptors shown here come from a human donor with multiple sclerosis.

This clonotype was counted once. The chain is built from TRBV29-1 and TRBJ1-2; possibly TRBD1 for D (5 bases). The CDR3 loop spans 12 amino acids. Trimming left V 6 bases short and J 4 bases short, with 12 bases between. The V gene's germline CDR1 is SQVTM and CDR2 ANQGSEA. The DNA for the CDR3 is TGCAGCGTAGTCCGGGGGGGCTATGGCTACACCTTC. Residues: CSVVRGGYGYTF.

The gene calls are TRBV11-2 and TRBJ2-2; a weak D match, TRBD1 (6 bases). CDR1 and CDR2 (germline): SGHAT, FQNNGV. The length of the CDR3 is 15 residues. Trimming shortened V by 5 bases and J by 5 bases, and 15 bases separated the two germline ends. The CDR3 loop is CASSVGRGETGELFF. CDR3 bases: TGTGCCAGCAGCGTGGGCAGGGGCGAAACCGGGGAGCTGTTTTTT.

J is TRBJ2-4 and V is TRBV3-1; D uncertain. Per germline, CDR1 LGHDT and CDR2 YNNKEL (reference sequence). The length of the CDR3 is 15 residues. Trimming took off 4 bases at V and 1 base at J, with 11 bases between the two ends. The CDR3 coding sequence is TGTGCCAGCAGCCGCGTTTTGGGGGCCAAAAACATTCAGTACTTC. It encodes CASSRVLGAKNIQYF.

The chain links TRBV15 to TRBJ1-5; D call uncertain. V was pared by 0 bases and J by 0 bases, with 6 bases between. Germline V CDR1 and CDR2: LNHNV, YYDKDF (reference sequence). This CDR3 comprises 15 residues. The CDR3 nucleotides are TGTGCCACCAGCAGAGAGGTCAATAGCAATCAGCCCCAGCATTTT. Its translation: CATSREVNSNQPQHF.

The J gene is TRBJ2-1, the V gene TRBV3-1; D is tentatively TRBD1 or TRBD2 (5 bases each). There are 13 residues in the CDR3. In germline, CDR1 is LGHDT, CDR2 YNNKEL (reference sequence). Trimming removed 2 bases at V and 16 bases at J, with 18 bases between. The CDR3 nucleotides are TGTGCCAGCAGCCAATTGTCCAGGGACCACCATTTCTTC. Protein: CASSQLSRDHHFF.

V is TRBV15 and J is TRBJ2-4; D unresolved. This CDR3 contains 15 residues. Trimming took 0 bases from V and 9 from J, leaving 15 bases between them. Germline-derived CDR1 and CDR2 are LNHNV and YYDKDF (reference sequence). CDR3 in amino acids: CATSRDPGYDGIQYF. The DNA for the CDR3 is TGTGCCACCAGCAGAGATCCGGGTTACGATGGCATTCAGTACTTC.

The J gene is TRBJ2-1, the V gene TRBV4-2; tentative D call: TRBD2 (5 bases). Between the trimmed V and J ends, which lost 4 bases and 0 bases, there was a span of 10 bases. Germline CDR1 and CDR2: LGHNA and YNFKEQ. The CDR3 loop spans 15 amino acids. Here the CDR3 reads CASSRSGSSYNEQFF. The CDR3 nucleotides read TGTGCCAGCAGCCGAAGCGGAAGCTCCTACAATGAGCAGTTCTTC.

The chain links TRBV5-1 to TRBJ1-6; maybe TRBD1 (5 bases). V dropped 0 bases and J dropped 9 bases, with 13 bases sitting between them. Germline-derived CDR1 and CDR2 are SGHRS and YFSETQ. This CDR3 region has 15 residues. The CDR3 protein is CASSLEGVTASPLHF. CDR3 DNA sequence: TGCGCCAGCAGCTTGGAAGGGGTAACGGCTTCACCCCTCCACTTT. Supplemented by reference TRBV5-1 and TRBJ1-6, the full variable domain reads KAGVTQTPRYLIKTRGQQVTLSCSPISGHRSVSWYQQTPGQGLQFLFEYFSETQRNKGNFPGRFSGRQFSNSRSEMNVSTLELGDSALYLCASSLEGVTASPLHFGNGTRLTVT.

The chain couples TRBV30 to TRBJ2-5; 10 nucleotides line up with TRBD2. The CDR3 consists of 15 residues. V lost 2 bases, J lost 1 base, and 4 bases stayed unmatched. The germline gives CDR1 GTSNPN, CDR2 SVGIG (reference sequence). In nucleotides, the CDR3 is TGTGCCTGGAGTTTCAGCGGGAGGGTCCAAGAGACCCAGTACTTC. This encodes CAWSFSGRVQETQYF.

The CDR3 loop reads CASGLVRAGYTF. Here the CDR3 DNA reads TGTGCTAGTGGTTTGGTACGAGCGGGCTACACCTTC. The chain employs TRBV12-5 and TRBJ1-2; D is unresolved. Germline assignment: CDR1 LGHNT and CDR2 FRNRAP. V dropped 0 bases and J dropped 8 bases, with 7 bases sitting between them. The CDR3 sequence is 12 residues long.

The chain recombines TRBV20-1 with TRBJ1-3; D is ambiguous. The germline V gene has CDR1 DFQATT and CDR2 SNEGSKA (reference sequence). The CDR3 has 13 amino acids. Trimming cost V 5 bases and J 4 bases, with 12 bases left between them. CDR3 residues: CSAPSPAGNTIYF. The CDR3 DNA reads TGCAGTGCTCCCAGTCCGGCGGGAAACACCATATATTTT.

This chain uses TRBV7-3 with TRBJ2-3; either TRBD1 or TRBD2 may fit D (5 bases each). The V end lost 6 bases, the J end lost 5 bases, and 21 bases lay between the germline ends. The CDR3 loop spans 16 amino acids. Germline CDR1 reads SGHTA; CDR2 reads FQGTGA. The CDR3 region is CASRPGTGLGGDTQYF. CDR3 nucleotide sequence: TGTGCCAGCAGACCCGGGACCGGGCTAGGTGGAGATACGCAGTATTTT.

The chain joins TRBV27 to TRBJ1-1, with a possible D match to TRBD1 (5 bases). V gave up 6 bases and J gave up 4 bases, with 12 bases separating them. The CDR3 loop spans 13 amino acids. The V gene's germline CDR1 is MNHEY and CDR2 SMNVEV (reference sequence). The CDR3 DNA reads TGTGCCAGCAGACCGGGGGACGGCACTGAAGCTTTCTTT. Translation gives CASRPGDGTEAFF.

This rearrangement joins TRBV2 to TRBJ2-7, with D unclear. The CDR3 length is 11 residues. Germline assignment: CDR1 SNHLY and CDR2 FYNNEI. Trimming took 6 bases from V and 6 from J, leaving 9 bases between them. CDR3 region: CASRHPGEQYV. CDR3 nucleotide sequence: TGTGCCAGCAGGCATCCTGGCGAGCAGTACGTC.

As concerns this clonotype: Sequence at one end of the junction differs from germline and may be a read error. The chain joins TRBV24-1 to TRBJ2-3; D unclear. Germline CDR1 is KGHDR and CDR2 is SFDVKD. The CDR3 contains 11 residues. Here the CDR3 reads CATSDTETQYF. In DNA, the CDR3 is TGTGCCACCAGTGATACAGAAACGCAGTATTTT.

The genes are TRBV29-1 and TRBJ1-5, with D perhaps matching TRBD1 (5 bases). Germline values: CDR1 SQVTM, CDR2 ANQGSEA. CDR3 length: 13 amino acids. V lost 7 bases to trimming and J lost 6 bases, with 16 bases between them. The CDR3 DNA reads TGCAGCGCAGTTTCAGGGTGGGCTCAGCCCCAGCATTTT. Its protein is CSAVSGWAQPQHF.

This clonotype was seen a handful of times. This chain links TRBV3-1 with TRBJ2-1; D remains ambiguous. The CDR3 covers 13 residues. CDR1 and CDR2 from the germline V gene are LGHDT and YNNKEL (reference sequence). The V end lost 4 bases, the J end lost 4 bases, and 8 bases lay between the germline ends. The CDR3 region has the DNA TGTGCCAGCAGCCTGGACCAGTACAATGAGCAGTTCTTC. Protein sequence: CASSLDQYNEQFF.

The rearrangement uses TRBV2 and TRBJ2-5, with 8 bases lining up with TRBD1. Trimming cost V 8 bases and J 4 bases; bases outside gene matches: 9. The CDR3 length is 14 residues. Germline V gene lookup returns CDR1 SNHLY and CDR2 FYNNEI. CDR3 sequence: CASLNLGTGETQYF. DNA of the CDR3: TGTGCCAGCCTCAACTTAGGGACAGGAGAGACCCAGTACTTC.

The chain uses TRBV5-4 and TRBJ2-5; a weak D match, TRBD1 (5 bases). The CDR3 is 16 residues long. Trimming left V 5 bases short and J 5 bases short, with 22 bases between. From germline, CDR1 is SGHNT and CDR2 YYREEE (reference sequence). The CDR3 loop is CASRNIQGTQRETQYF. In DNA, the CDR3 is TGTGCCAGCAGAAATATCCAGGGTACACAGCGCGAGACCCAGTACTTC.

The V and J genes are TRBV6-5 and TRBJ2-1; no firm D call. Germline CDR1 reads MNHEY; CDR2 reads SVGAGI. The V end lost 5 bases, the J end lost 8 bases, and 19 bases lay between the germline ends. The CDR3 runs to 15 residues. The CDR3 region is CASSTGRNNHHEQFF. CDR3 nucleotide sequence: TGTGCCAGCAGTACCGGTCGGAATAATCACCATGAGCAGTTCTTC.

The chain employs TRBV6-1 and TRBJ2-5, with unresolved D. This CDR3 comprises 12 residues. V was trimmed by 8 bases and J by 5 bases, leaving 12 bases between them. Germline lookup yields CDR1 MNHNS and CDR2 SASEGT. In DNA, the CDR3 is TGTGCCAGCCTTTGGGTTGGGGAGACCCAGTACTTC. Translated: CASLWVGETQYF.

The V call is TRBV10-3, the J call TRBJ1-1; 7 nucleotides line up with TRBD1. Trimming cost V 6 bases and J 2 bases; bases outside gene matches: 9. Germline-derived CDR1 and CDR2 are ENHRY and SYGVKD. The CDR3 has 15 amino acids. The CDR3 DNA follows: TGTGCCATCAGGGGGACAGTAGATAAAAACACTGAAGCTTTCTTT. This gives the protein CAIRGTVDKNTEAFF.

J is TRBJ2-7 and V is TRBV20-1, with 8 bases that match TRBD1. J gave up 7 bases and V 3 bases, and 2 bases lay outside the gene matches. Germline lookup yields CDR1 DFQATT and CDR2 SNEGSKA (reference sequence). This CDR3 is 11 amino acids long. CDR3 bases: TGCAGTGCTAGGGGACAGGTTGAGCAGTACTTC. It yields the protein CSARGQVEQYF.

V is TRBV7-6 and J is TRBJ1-6; a possible D gene is TRBD1 (5 bases). CDR3 length: 13 amino acids. Per the germline V gene, CDR1 is SGHVS and CDR2 is FNYEAQ. With 5 bases removed from V and 9 bases from J, the gap between germline ends came to 11 bases. The CDR3 DNA sequence: TGTGCCAGCAGCCTGGCCGGGGGTTCACCCCTCCACTTT. It translates to CASSLAGGSPLHF.